This T cell receptor (beta chain) is drawn from a study of T-cell reconstitution after alpha-beta-depleted transplantation in children (dated by TCRdb to 2015 to 2016). Describing the broader study: T-cell immune reconstitution after TCRalphabeta/CD19-depleted allogeneic hematopoietic cell transplantation in children was quantitatively tracked in the study by means of TCR repertoire profiling.

This specimen's treatment or condition label, interpreted: allogeneic hematopoietic cell transplantation with graft depleted of TCRalphabeta T cells and CD19 B cells. The transplant recipients were children given TCRalphabeta/CD19-depleted allogeneic hematopoietic cell grafts. About this clonotype itself: Which antigen it targets is not known. A junction end diverges from the germline sequence, so it may reflect a read error.

Spanning cysteine to phenylalanine, the CDR3 consists of 14 amino acids. The retained sequence is limited to the CDR3, 42 bases, with the frame set at the first base. CDR1 and CDR2, looked up from the germline V gene, are MNHNS and SASEGT. Library construction relied on PCR. Sequencer: Illumina HiSeq 2500. TCR libraries were prepared with molecular barcoding, using unique molecular identifiers to normalize TCRbeta repertoire quantification. TCRdb redid the processing of the public reads, applying fastp at Q25 and MiXCR, and retained in-frame beta chains. Entries are consolidated by CDR3 protein sequence, retaining the most common genes and DNA. The sample yields about 130,000 distinct CDR3 sequences; about 9.9% were counted once. About 24% of the sample rests with the top ten. Results and caveats for the whole study, not just this receptor: Hyperexpanded clone frequencies declined over subsequent months; after one year, T-cell counts and TCRbeta diversity were mostly attributed to newly produced T cells. The apparently early recovery of alphabetaT-cell counts about two months after transplant reportedly depended on only several hundred rapidly expanded clones that came from non-depleted graft cells. In some patients, the high TCRbeta diversity seen at day 60 was put down to recipient T cells and intrathymic progenitors that had survived conditioning.

The sequences come from PBMCs, mostly from graft donor cells, collected 180 days after TCRalphabeta/CD19-depleted stem cell transplant. The source is a girl under two years old who had a stem cell transplant for combined immunodeficiency, so the T cells may come from the graft donor. Rearrangement joined TRBV6-1 to TRBJ2-7; 7 central bases correspond to TRBD1. CDR3 loop: CASSSDREPYELYF. The nucleotides are TGTGCCAGCAGCTCCGACAGGGAGCCCTACGAGCTGTACTTC.